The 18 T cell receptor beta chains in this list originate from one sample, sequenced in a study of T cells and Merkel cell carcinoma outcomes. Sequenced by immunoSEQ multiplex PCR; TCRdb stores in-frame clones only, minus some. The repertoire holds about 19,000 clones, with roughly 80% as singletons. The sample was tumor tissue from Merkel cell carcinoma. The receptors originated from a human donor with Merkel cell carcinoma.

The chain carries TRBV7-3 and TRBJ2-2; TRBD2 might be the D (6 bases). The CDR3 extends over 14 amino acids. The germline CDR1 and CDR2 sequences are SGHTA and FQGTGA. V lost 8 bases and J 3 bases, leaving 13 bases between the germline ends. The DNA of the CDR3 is TGTGCCAGCCGGAGGGAAGGGGACACCGGGGAGCTGTTTTTT. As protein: CASRREGDTGELFF.

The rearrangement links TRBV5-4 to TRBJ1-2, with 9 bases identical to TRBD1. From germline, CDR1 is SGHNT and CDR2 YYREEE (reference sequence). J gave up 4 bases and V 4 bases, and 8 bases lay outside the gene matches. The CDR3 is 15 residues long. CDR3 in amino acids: CASSPGQGLSYGYTF. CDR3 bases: TGTGCCAGCAGCCCGGGACAGGGTTTAAGCTATGGCTACACCTTC.

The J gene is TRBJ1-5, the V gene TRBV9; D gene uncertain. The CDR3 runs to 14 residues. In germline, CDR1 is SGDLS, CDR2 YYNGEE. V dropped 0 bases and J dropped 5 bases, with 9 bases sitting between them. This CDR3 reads CASSVGQKDQPQHF. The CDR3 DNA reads TGTGCCAGCAGCGTAGGCCAGAAGGATCAGCCCCAGCATTTT.

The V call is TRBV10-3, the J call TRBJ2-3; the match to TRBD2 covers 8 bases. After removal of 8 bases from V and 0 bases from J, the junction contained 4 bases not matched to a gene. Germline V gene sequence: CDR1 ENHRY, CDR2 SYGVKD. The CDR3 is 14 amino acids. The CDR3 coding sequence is TGTGCCATCCTTAGCGGGGCTAGCACAGATACGCAGTATTTT. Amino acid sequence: CAILSGASTDTQYF.

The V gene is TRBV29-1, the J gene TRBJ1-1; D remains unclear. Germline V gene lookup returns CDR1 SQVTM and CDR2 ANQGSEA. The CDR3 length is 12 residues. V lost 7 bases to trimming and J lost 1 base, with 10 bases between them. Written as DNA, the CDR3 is TGCAGCGGGGAGCTTTCGAACACTGAAGCTTTCTTT. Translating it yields CSGELSNTEAFF.

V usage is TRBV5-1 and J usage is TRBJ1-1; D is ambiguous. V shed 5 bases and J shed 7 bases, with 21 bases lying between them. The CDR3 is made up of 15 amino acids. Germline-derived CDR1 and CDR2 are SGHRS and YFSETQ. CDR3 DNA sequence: TGCGCCAGCAGATCAACTGGACCCCCCGCGGATGAAGCTTTCTTT. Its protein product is CASRSTGPPADEAFF.

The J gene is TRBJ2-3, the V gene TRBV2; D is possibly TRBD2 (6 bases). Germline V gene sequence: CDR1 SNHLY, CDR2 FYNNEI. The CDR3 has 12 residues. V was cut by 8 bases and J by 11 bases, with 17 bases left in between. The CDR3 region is CASAETSWKQYF. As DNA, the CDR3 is TGTGCCAGCGCCGAGACTAGTTGGAAGCAGTATTTT.

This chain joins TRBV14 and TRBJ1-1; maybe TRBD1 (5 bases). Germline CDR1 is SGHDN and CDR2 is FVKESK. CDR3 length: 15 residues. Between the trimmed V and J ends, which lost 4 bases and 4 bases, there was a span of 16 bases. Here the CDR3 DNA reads TGTGCCAGCAGCCCTTGGGGGGGGGTAGGCACTGAAGCTTTCTTT. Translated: CASSPWGGVGTEAFF.

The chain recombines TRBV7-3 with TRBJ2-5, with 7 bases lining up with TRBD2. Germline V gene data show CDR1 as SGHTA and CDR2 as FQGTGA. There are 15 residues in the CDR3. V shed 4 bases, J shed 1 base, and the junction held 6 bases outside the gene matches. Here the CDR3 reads CASSSLAAPQETQYF. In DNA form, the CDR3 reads TGTGCCAGCAGCTCTCTAGCGGCCCCCCAAGAGACCCAGTACTTC.

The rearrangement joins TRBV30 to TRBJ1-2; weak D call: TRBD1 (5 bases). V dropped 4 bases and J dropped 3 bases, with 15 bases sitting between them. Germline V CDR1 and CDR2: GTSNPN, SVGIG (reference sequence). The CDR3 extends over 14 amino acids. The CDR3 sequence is CAWTRPGLHYGYTF. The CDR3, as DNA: TGTGCCTGGACTCGCCCGGGACTTCACTATGGCTACACCTTC.

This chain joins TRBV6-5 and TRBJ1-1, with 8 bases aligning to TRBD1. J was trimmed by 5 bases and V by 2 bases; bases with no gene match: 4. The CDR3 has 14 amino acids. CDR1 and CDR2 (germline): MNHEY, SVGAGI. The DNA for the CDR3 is TGTGCCAGCAGTTACCAGACAGGGGCAACTGAAGCTTTCTTT. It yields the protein CASSYQTGATEAFF.

For the CDR3, the DNA is TGTGCCAGCAGCTTAGCTTTGGGGGCGCAAGCGGGATACTCCGAGCAGTACTTC. Translating gives CASSLALGAQAGYSEQYF. This chain links TRBV7-8 with TRBJ2-7; tentative D call: TRBD2 (7 bases). CDR1 and CDR2 from the germline V gene are SGHVS and FQNEAQ. V lost 0 bases and J 6 bases, leaving 24 bases between the germline ends. This CDR3 region has 18 residues. The full variable domain, rest sourced from reference TRBV7-8 and TRBJ2-7, is GAGVSQSPRYKVAKRGQDVALRCDPISGHVSLFWYQQALGQGPEFLTYFQNEAQLDKSGLPSDRFFAERPEGSVSTLKIQRTQQEDSAVYLCASSLALGAQAGYSEQYFGPGTRLTVT.

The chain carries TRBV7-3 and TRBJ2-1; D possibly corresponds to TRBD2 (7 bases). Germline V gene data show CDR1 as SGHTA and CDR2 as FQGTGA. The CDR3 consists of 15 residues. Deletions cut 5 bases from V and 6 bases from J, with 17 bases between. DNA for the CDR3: TGTGCCAGCAGCCCCAGCCCAAGGGGGGGCAATGAGCAGTTCTTC. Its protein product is CASSPSPRGGNEQFF.

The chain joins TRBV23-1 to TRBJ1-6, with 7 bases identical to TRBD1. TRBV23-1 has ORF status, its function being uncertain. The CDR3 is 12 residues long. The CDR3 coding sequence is TGCGTCACCACAGGGGATGGTTCACCCCTCCACTTT. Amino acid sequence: CVTTGDGSPLHF.

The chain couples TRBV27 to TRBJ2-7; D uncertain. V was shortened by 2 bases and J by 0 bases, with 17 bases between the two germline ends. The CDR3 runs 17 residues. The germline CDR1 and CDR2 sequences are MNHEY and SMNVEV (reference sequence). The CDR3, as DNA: TGTGCCAGCAGTTTAATGATGGGCCTGCAGCACTCCTACGAGCAGTACTTC. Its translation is CASSLMMGLQHSYEQYF.

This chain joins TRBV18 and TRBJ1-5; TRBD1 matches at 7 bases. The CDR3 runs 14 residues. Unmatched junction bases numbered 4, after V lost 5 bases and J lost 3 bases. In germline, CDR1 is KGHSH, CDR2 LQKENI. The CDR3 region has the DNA TGTGCCAGCTCAGGGGACAGCTTCAATCAGCCCCAGCATTTT. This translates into CASSGDSFNQPQHF.

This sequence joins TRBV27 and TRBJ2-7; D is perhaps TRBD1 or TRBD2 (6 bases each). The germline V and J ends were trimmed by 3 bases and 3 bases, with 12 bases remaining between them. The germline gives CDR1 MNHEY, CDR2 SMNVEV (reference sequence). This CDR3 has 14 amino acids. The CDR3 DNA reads TGTGCCAGCAGTTTTCGGAGGGGGAACTACGAGCAGTACTTC. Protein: CASSFRRGNYEQYF.

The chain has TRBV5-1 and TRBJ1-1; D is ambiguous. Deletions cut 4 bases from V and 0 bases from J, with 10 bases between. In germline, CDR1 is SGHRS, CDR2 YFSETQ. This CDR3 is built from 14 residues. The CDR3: CASSDDFLNTEAFF. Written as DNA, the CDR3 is TGCGCCAGCAGCGATGATTTCCTGAACACTGAAGCTTTCTTT.